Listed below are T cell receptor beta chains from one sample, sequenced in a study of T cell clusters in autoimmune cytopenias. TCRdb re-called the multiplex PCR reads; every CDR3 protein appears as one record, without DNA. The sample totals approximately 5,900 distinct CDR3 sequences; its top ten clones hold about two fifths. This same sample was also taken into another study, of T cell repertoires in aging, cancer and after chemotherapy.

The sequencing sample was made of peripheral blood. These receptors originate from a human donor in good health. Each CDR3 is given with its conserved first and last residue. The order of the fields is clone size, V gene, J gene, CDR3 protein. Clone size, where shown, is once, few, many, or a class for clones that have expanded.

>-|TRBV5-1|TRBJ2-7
CASSLMGGEQYF
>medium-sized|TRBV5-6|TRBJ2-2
CASSLVAGELFF
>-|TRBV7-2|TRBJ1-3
CASSLRTNSGNTIYF
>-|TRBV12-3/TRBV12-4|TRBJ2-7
CACSSAGISYEQYF
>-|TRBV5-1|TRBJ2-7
CASSLMGSLYEQYF
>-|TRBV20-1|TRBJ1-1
CSAGDRGRAFF
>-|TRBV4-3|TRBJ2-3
CASSQDEGRSTDTQYF
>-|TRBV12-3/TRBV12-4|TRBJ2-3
CASSLPGGTDTQYF
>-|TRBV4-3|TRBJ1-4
CASSQGQGFPTNEKLFF
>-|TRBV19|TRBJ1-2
CAPPGIGTGSDYGYTF
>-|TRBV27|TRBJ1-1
CASSPTPGPTVLNTEAFF
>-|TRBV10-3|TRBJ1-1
CAISGERGEGTEAFF
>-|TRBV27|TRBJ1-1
CASSLAGGTEAFF
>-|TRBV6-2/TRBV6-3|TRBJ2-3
CASSYSAVGTDTQYF
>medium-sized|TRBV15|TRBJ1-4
CATSRIRPGTGVATNEKLFF